This is a list of T cell receptor beta chains from one sample in a study of technical replicates of blood from several donors. Here immunoSEQ multiplex PCR was the method, and the copy in TCRdb shows in-frame clones only, minus some. The sample yields about 74,000 clones, over 90% seen once. The sample consisted of T cells isolated from PBMCs. The receptors were sampled from a human donor in good health. Each CDR3 is given with its conserved first and last residue. A D gene is named only where the DNA matches it firmly. Size values are once, few and many counts, or a class for expanded clones, and some rows have none.

TRBV2,TRBJ2-5,NA,NA,CASSANNGYQETQYF,TGTGCCAGCAGTGCCAACAACGGGTACCAAGAGACCCAGTACTTC
TRBV29-1,TRBJ1-1,TRBD1,NA,CSVEVDRGEEAFF,TGCAGCGTTGAAGTGGACAGGGGAGAAGAAGCTTTCTTT
TRBV7-2,TRBJ1-2,NA,NA,CASSLRPHGRAYGYTF,TGTGCCAGCAGCTTAAGGCCCCATGGGAGAGCATATGGCTACACCTTC
TRBV5-1,TRBJ2-4,TRBD1,once,CASSLDRADIQYF,TGCGCCAGCAGCCTGGACAGGGCGGACATTCAGTACTTC
TRBV11-3,TRBJ2-3,NA,once,CASSLRLEGDTQYF,TGTGCCAGCAGCTTACGGCTAGAAGGAGATACGCAGTATTTT
TRBV11-3,TRBJ1-3,NA,NA,CASSPHPTWNTIYF,TGTGCCAGCAGCCCCCATCCGACATGGAACACCATATATTTT
TRBV18,TRBJ1-2,NA,NA,CASSSLYGYTF,TGTGCCAGCTCCTCTCTCTATGGCTACACCTTC
TRBV10-1,TRBJ2-7,NA,NA,CASSEGSEQYF,TGCGCCAGCAGTGAGGGCTCCGAGCAGTACTTC
TRBV4-2,TRBJ2-1,NA,NA,CASSQTTFRGNEQFF,TGTGCCAGCAGCCAAACGACCTTTCGGGGCAATGAGCAGTTCTTC
TRBV5-6,TRBJ2-7,TRBD1,NA,CASSLVVRTGTGDHEQYF,TGTGCCAGCAGCTTGGTTGTGAGGACCGGGACAGGGGACCACGAGCAGTACTTC
TRBV7-3,TRBJ2-1,NA,NA,CASSLTRMSYNEQFF,TGTGCCAGCAGCTTAACGCGGATGTCTTACAATGAGCAGTTCTTC